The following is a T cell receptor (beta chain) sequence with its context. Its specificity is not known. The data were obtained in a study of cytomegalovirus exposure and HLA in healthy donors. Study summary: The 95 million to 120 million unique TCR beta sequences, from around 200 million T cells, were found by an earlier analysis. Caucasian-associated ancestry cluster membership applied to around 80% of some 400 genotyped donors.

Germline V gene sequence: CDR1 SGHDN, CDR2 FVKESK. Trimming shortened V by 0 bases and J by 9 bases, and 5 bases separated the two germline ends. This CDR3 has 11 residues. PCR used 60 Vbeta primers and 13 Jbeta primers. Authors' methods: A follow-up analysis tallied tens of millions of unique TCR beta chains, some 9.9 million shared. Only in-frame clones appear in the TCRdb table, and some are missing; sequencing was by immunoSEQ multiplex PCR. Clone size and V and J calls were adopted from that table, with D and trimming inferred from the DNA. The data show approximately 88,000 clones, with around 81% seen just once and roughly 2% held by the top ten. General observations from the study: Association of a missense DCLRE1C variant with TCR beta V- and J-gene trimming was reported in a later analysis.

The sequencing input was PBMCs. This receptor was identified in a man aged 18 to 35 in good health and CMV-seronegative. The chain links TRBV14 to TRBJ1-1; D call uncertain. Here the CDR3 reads CASSQEQKAFF. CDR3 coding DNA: TGTGCCAGCAGCCAAGAGCAGAAAGCTTTCTTT.